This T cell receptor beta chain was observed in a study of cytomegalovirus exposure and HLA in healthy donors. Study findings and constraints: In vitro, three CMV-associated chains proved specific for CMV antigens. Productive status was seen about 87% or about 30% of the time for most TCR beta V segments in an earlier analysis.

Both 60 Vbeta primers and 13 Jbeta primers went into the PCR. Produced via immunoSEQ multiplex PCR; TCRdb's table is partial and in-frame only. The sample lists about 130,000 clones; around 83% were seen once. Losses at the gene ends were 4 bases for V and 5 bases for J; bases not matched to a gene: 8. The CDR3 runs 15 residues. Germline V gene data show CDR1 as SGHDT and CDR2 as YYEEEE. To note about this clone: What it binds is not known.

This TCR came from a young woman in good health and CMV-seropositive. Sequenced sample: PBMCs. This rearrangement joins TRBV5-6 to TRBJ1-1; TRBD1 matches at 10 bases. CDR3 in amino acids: CASSRPTGGYTEAFF. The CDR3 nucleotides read TGTGCCAGCAGCCGCCCGACAGGGGGCTATACTGAAGCTTTCTTT.